A single sample gave rise to the 28 T cell receptor beta chains below, sequenced in a study of shared clonotypes between healthy human individuals (dated by TCRdb to between 2020 and 2021). The library was made by the immunoSEQ multiplex PCR assay. Entries here come from immuneACCESS through TCRdb and include only in-frame sequences with V and J called. Some clones fail to appear in such tables; in the studies checked, an unresolved V gene covers under half of the shortfall, and the cause of the remainder is unknown. The sample has under 750,000 clones on record, roughly two thirds of them singletons. The ten biggest clones cover roughly 1.8% of the sample. The sequencing sample was made of memory CD4+ T cells sorted from blood. Sample cell subset or site, as interpreted from the label and publication: CD45RA-negative fraction. The receptor source for this set is a woman in her twenties or thirties in good health.

The chain is built from TRBV2 and TRBJ2-1; D is undetermined. The CDR3 is 13 residues long. V was shortened by 6 bases and J by 8 bases, with 14 bases between the two germline ends. Germline V gene sequence: CDR1 SNHLY, CDR2 FYNNEI. The CDR3 spells CASSGSRVHEQFF. CDR3 coding DNA: TGTGCCAGCAGCGGTAGCAGAGTCCATGAGCAGTTCTTC.

The CDR3 nucleotides read TGTGCCAGCAGTTACTCCCTAGCGGGAGGTCGGTACGAGCAGTACTTC. Amino acid sequence: CASSYSLAGGRYEQYF. The chain combines TRBV6-6 with TRBJ2-7; 11 bases align to TRBD2. V gave up 0 bases and J gave up 4 bases; unmatched junction bases: 5. The germline V gene has CDR1 MNHNY and CDR2 SVGAGI (reference sequence). This CDR3 contains 16 residues.

The gene calls are TRBV5-1 and TRBJ2-3; D possibly uses TRBD1 or TRBD2 (5 bases each). Trimming took off 4 bases at V and 4 bases at J, with 28 bases between the two ends. The CDR3 sequence is 19 residues long. Per germline, CDR1 SGHRS and CDR2 YFSETQ. The CDR3 bases are TGCGCCAGCAGCCGGGACGGGACCTTCAGGGACGGGCAGGCAGATACGCAGTATTTT. It yields the protein CASSRDGTFRDGQADTQYF.

This chain connects TRBV7-3 to TRBJ2-1; 13 bases align to TRBD2. The V and J ends lost 5 bases and 4 bases, in that order; junction bases with no gene match: 23. The CDR3 sequence is 22 residues long. The germline gives CDR1 SGHTA, CDR2 FQGTGA. CDR3 loop: CASSPTHLLPGLAGKRYNEQFF. The CDR3 nucleotides are TGTGCCAGCAGCCCAACTCACTTATTACCGGGACTAGCGGGAAAGAGGTACAATGAGCAGTTCTTC.

The V call is TRBV5-1, the J call TRBJ2-1; D call uncertain. The CDR3 has 14 residues. Germline-derived CDR1 and CDR2 are SGHRS and YFSETQ. Deletions cut 0 bases from V and 5 bases from J, with 9 bases between. DNA of the CDR3: TGCGCCAGCAGCTTGGTCGTCAATAACAATGAGCAGTTCTTC. Residues: CASSLVVNNNEQFF.

J is TRBJ1-4 and V is TRBV27, with 8 bases fitting TRBD1. In germline, CDR1 is MNHEY, CDR2 SMNVEV (reference sequence). Trimming cost V 7 bases and J 4 bases; bases outside gene matches: 8. This CDR3 is 15 amino acids long. CDR3 in DNA: TGTGCCAGCACCACGCGGGACAGGCATAATGAAAAACTGTTTTTT. Protein product: CASTTRDRHNEKLFF.

In this sample, this clone turned up a few times. The CDR3 DNA sequence: TGTGCCAGCAGCTCCCGGACACGGCCCTACGAGCAGTACTTC. This codes for CASSSRTRPYEQYF. This chain joins TRBV7-3 and TRBJ2-7; perhaps TRBD1 as D (5 bases). Trimming stripped 4 bases from V and 2 bases from J, with 12 bases between. The CDR3 runs to 14 residues. Germline values: CDR1 SGHTA, CDR2 FQGTGA.

The chain uses TRBV19 and TRBJ2-7, with TRBD2 identical over 8 bases. The germline V gene has CDR1 LNHDA and CDR2 SQIVND (reference sequence). The V segment lost 3 bases and the J segment 6 bases; nucleotides outside the gene matches: 13. The CDR3 extends over 16 amino acids. The CDR3 DNA reads as TGTGCCAGTAGTATCCTTAGCGGGGAGAAACGCCTCGAGCAGTACTTC. Amino acids: CASSILSGEKRLEQYF. Full variable domain (outside the CDR3, taken from reference TRBV19 and TRBJ2-7): DGGITQSPKYLFRKEGQNVTLSCEQNLNHDAMYWYRQDPGQGLRLIYYSQIVNDFQKGDIAEGYSVSREKKESFPLTVTSAQKNPTAFYLCASSILSGEKRLEQYFGPGTRLTVT.

V gene TRBV5-1 combines with J gene TRBJ2-3; D possibly uses TRBD1 or TRBD2 (6 bases each). Germline V gene data show CDR1 as SGHRS and CDR2 as YFSETQ. V shed 5 bases and J shed 4 bases, with 11 bases lying between them. The CDR3 consists of 13 residues. The CDR3 bases are TGCGCCAGCAGTCCGGGGGCACCAGATACGCAGTATTTT. Its translation: CASSPGAPDTQYF.

The chain has TRBV19 and TRBJ2-5, with D possibly TRBD1 on 6 matching bases. Germline V CDR1 and CDR2: LNHDA, SQIVND (reference sequence). The CDR3 is 14 amino acids. V lost 4 bases and J 6 bases, leaving 15 bases between the germline ends. CDR3 in DNA: TGTGCCAGTAGTACCACTCAGGGGCGAAAGACCCAGTACTTC. Encoded protein: CASSTTQGRKTQYF.

This sequence joins TRBV1 and TRBJ2-7. TRBV1 is a documented pseudogene. The CDR3 is 16 amino acids. The CDR3 protein is CTSSQDRVDLENEQYF. The CDR3 bases are TGCACCAGCAGCCAAGATCGGGTGGACCTGGAAAACGAGCAGTACTTC.

The genes are TRBV4-1 and TRBJ2-5; 8 nucleotides match TRBD2. CDR3 size: 14 residues. Germline assignment: CDR1 MGHRA and CDR2 YSYEKL. V lost 3 bases to trimming and J lost 4 bases; unmatched junction nucleotides: 4. CDR3 in DNA: TGCGCCAGCAGCCATCCGGGACTAGGAGAGACCCAGTACTTC. Translation: CASSHPGLGETQYF.

Remarks on this clone: A read error may explain this, as a much larger clone is one base away. The chain carries TRBV28 and TRBJ1-2; D gene ambiguous. This CDR3 is built from 12 residues. The V end lost 1 base, the J end lost 2 bases, and 2 bases lay between the germline ends. Germline lookup yields CDR1 MDHEN and CDR2 SYDVKM. The CDR3 spells CASSLYNYGYTF. In nucleotides, the CDR3 is TGTGCCAGCAGTTTATACAACTATGGCTACACCTTC.

Ten or more counts support this clone. The CDR3 bases are TGTGCCAGCAGCTTAGTGGGACGGGACTATGGCTACACCTTC. It codes for CASSLVGRDYGYTF. The genes are TRBV7-9 and TRBJ1-2; possible D gene TRBD1, 5 bases. V was shortened by 1 base and J by 3 bases, with 9 bases between the two germline ends. CDR1 is SEHNR, CDR2 FQNEAQ, per germline (reference sequence). The CDR3 is 14 amino acids.

This rearrangement joins TRBV5-1 to TRBJ2-1; D ambiguous. Germline V gives CDR1 SGHRS, CDR2 YFSETQ. V was trimmed by 5 bases and J by 0 bases, leaving 9 bases between them. The CDR3 loop spans 14 amino acids. CDR3 sequence: CASSSHLSYNEQFF. CDR3 sequence (DNA): TGCGCCAGCAGTTCGCATCTCTCCTACAATGAGCAGTTCTTC.

Only one count was recorded for this clone. The chain employs TRBV27 and TRBJ2-7; D might be TRBD1 (6 bases). This CDR3 has 15 residues. Trimming left V 1 base short and J 3 bases short, with 13 bases between. Per germline, CDR1 MNHEY and CDR2 SMNVEV (reference sequence). The CDR3 nucleotides read TGTGCCAGCAGTTTATTCAACGGACAGAGCTACGAGCAGTACTTC. Amino acid sequence: CASSLFNGQSYEQYF.

The chain carries TRBV30 and TRBJ1-1; D is possibly TRBD1 (5 bases). The CDR3 loop spans 13 amino acids. The germline gives CDR1 GTSNPN, CDR2 SVGIG (reference sequence). With 6 bases removed from V and 1 base from J, the gap between germline ends came to 12 bases. The CDR3 is CACSGTENTEAFF. The CDR3 DNA is TGTGCCTGTTCCGGGACGGAGAACACTGAAGCTTTCTTT.

The chain combines TRBV5-4 with TRBJ2-7; 10 bases are shared with TRBD2. This CDR3 has 15 amino acids. The germline V gene encodes CDR1 SGHNT and CDR2 YYREEE (reference sequence). Unmatched junction bases numbered 7, after V lost 5 bases and J lost 2 bases. The CDR3 DNA sequence: TGTGCCAGCAGTACCGGACTAGCGGAGCCCTACGAGCAGTACTTC. Amino acids: CASSTGLAEPYEQYF.

V and J are TRBV7-9 and TRBJ2-7; D is ambiguous. With 3 bases removed from V and 4 bases from J, the gap between germline ends came to 10 bases. In germline, CDR1 is SEHNR, CDR2 FQNEAQ (reference sequence). The CDR3 has 13 amino acids. The CDR3 nucleotides are TGTGCCAGCAGCTTGGGTGCGGTGTACGAGCAGTACTTC. This translates into CASSLGAVYEQYF.

This clone was seen a single time. The chain carries TRBV19 and TRBJ1-5, with 7 positions matching TRBD1. V lost 0 bases and J lost 0; bases outside the gene matches: 5. CDR1 LNHDA and CDR2 SQIVND come from the germline V gene (reference sequence). This CDR3 spans 17 amino acids. CDR3 sequence: CASSIDRTGYSNQPQHF. For the CDR3, the DNA is TGTGCCAGTAGTATAGATCGGACAGGCTATAGCAATCAGCCCCAGCATTTT.

V and J are TRBV28 and TRBJ2-5, with D possibly being TRBD1 or TRBD2 (5 bases each). Trimming took off 7 bases at V and 0 bases at J, with 15 bases between the two ends. The CDR3 sequence is 15 residues long. CDR1 and CDR2 from the germline V gene are MDHEN and SYDVKM. The CDR3 protein is CASKEGPGDQETQYF. CDR3 sequence (DNA): TGTGCCAGCAAAGAGGGGCCCGGGGACCAAGAGACCCAGTACTTC.

The rearrangement joins TRBV30 to TRBJ2-1, with D possibly TRBD2 on 6 matching bases. The CDR3 length is 13 residues. V gave up 5 bases and J gave up 2 bases, with 10 bases separating them. Per germline, CDR1 GTSNPN and CDR2 SVGIG (reference sequence). For the CDR3, the DNA is TGTGCCTGGTCACTAGCCACCTACAATGAGCAGTTCTTC. Translation: CAWSLATYNEQFF.

The rearrangement uses TRBV18 and TRBJ1-2; 8 nucleotides match TRBD1. The length of the CDR3 is 17 residues. V shed 0 bases and J 7 bases; nucleotides not matched to a gene: 13. CDR1 is KGHSH and CDR2 is LQKENI in the germline V gene. The CDR3 spells CASSPPSGQGAGGGYTF. Here the CDR3 DNA reads TGTGCCAGCTCACCACCTTCCGGCCAGGGGGCAGGCGGTGGCTACACCTTC.

This chain connects TRBV7-6 to TRBJ2-7, with D unclear. V lost 0 bases, J lost 3 bases, and 6 bases lay in between. Germline V gene lookup returns CDR1 SGHVS and CDR2 FNYEAQ. The CDR3 is made up of 13 amino acids. The CDR3 nucleotides are TGTGCCAGCAGCTTAGCCAGCGACTACGAGCAGTACTTC. Translated, it gives CASSLASDYEQYF.

This clone appeared many times. Other DNA sequences in the sample encode the same CDR3. For the CDR3, the DNA is TGCGCCAGCAGCTTGGCTAGCGGGGCCTACAATGAGCAGTTCTTC. Translating it yields CASSLASGAYNEQFF. The chain recombines TRBV5-1 with TRBJ2-1; 9 positions agree with TRBD2. In germline, CDR1 is SGHRS, CDR2 YFSETQ. CDR3 length equals 15 residues. Trimming removed 0 bases from V and 2 bases from J; junction bases left unmatched: 0.

This clone was observed a few times. The V and J genes are TRBV29-1 and TRBJ2-2; maybe TRBD2 (5 bases). The germline V and J ends were trimmed by 3 bases and 2 bases, with 10 bases remaining between them. The germline V gene encodes CDR1 SQVTM and CDR2 ANQGSEA. The CDR3 runs to 14 residues. For the CDR3, the DNA is TGCAGCGTTGACGGAGGAGTCAACACCGGGGAGCTGTTTTTT. Encoded protein: CSVDGGVNTGELFF.

This clone occurred many times. The V call is TRBV19, the J call TRBJ1-5; D possibly corresponds to TRBD1 (5 bases). With 7 bases removed from V and 7 bases from J, the gap between germline ends came to 14 bases. Germline V gene data show CDR1 as LNHDA and CDR2 as SQIVND (reference sequence). The length of the CDR3 is 13 residues. The CDR3 nucleotides read TGTGCCAGTAAGGAGCCAGGGAAGCAGCCCCAGCATTTT. It yields the protein CASKEPGKQPQHF.

Worth noting for this clone: A much more abundant neighbour one base away suggests this may be a read error. This rearrangement joins TRBV5-1 to TRBJ2-3; 11 positions match TRBD2. The CDR3 has 15 residues. Unmatched junction bases numbered 2, after V lost 1 base and J lost 4 bases. Germline CDR1 and CDR2: SGHRS and YFSETQ. This chain's CDR3 is CASSLLAGGSDTQYF. CDR3 bases: TGCGCCAGCAGCTTGTTAGCGGGAGGGTCAGATACGCAGTATTTT.